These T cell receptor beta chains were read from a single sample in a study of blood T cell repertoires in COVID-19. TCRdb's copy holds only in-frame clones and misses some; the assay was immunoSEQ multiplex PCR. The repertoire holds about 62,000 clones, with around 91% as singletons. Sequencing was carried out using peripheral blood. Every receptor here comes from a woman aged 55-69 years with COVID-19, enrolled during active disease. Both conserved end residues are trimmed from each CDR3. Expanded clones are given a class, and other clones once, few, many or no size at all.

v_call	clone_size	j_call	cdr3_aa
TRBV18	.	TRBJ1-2	ASSPPGSRSYGYT
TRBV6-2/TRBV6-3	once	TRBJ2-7	ASSTSHRTSYEQY
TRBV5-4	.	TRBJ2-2	ASSSLAGVTGELF
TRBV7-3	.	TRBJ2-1	ASSSAGTPTSIRDNEQF
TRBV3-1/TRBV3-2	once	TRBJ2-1	ASSQDPFSGREF
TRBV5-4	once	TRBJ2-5	ASREQGRETQY
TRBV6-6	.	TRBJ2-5	ASSPLPGSGRGETQY
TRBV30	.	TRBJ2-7	AWTGLLGYEQY
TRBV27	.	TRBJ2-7	ASSATGTGAYEQY
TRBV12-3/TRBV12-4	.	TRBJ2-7	ASSLGLTYEQY
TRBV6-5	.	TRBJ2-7	ASSYSTRRDEQY
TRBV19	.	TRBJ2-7	ASSRLAGVGEQY
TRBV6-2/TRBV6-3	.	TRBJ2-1	ASSFDSIFYNEQF
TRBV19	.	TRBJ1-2	ASTRTGGNYGYT
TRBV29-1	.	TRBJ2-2	SVISGTTTGELF
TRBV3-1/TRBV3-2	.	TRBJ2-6	ASSTFVIQGATGANVLT
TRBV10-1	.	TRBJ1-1	ASSPGTGIEAF
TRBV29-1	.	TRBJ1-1	SGGRTGNTEAF
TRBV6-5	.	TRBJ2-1	ASRDISGSHNEQF
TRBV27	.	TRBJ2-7	ASSTDRVHEQY
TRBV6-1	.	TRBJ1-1	ASSAYRGGRNTEAF
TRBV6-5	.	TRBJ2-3	ASSRYGDTQY
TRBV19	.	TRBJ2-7	ASSIVASSYEQY
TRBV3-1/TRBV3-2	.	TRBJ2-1	ASSQGALYEQF
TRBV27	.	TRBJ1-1	ASSGPGHNTEAF
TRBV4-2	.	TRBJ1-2	ASSHDRAYGYT
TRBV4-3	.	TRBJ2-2	ASSQDKVLAGGPAGELF
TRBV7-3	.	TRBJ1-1	ASSLGQYSEAF
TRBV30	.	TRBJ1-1	AVPGSRNTEAF
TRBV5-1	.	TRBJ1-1	ASSYTQGNTEAF
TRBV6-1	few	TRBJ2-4	ASSERGAAKNIQY
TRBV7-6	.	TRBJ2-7	ASSSYSGTGGEQY
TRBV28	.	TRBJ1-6	ASSFTGGYNSPLH
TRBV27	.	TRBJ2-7	ASSSMTGGSNWEQY
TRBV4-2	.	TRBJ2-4	ASSQDATRNIQY
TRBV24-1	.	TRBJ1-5	ATSDLRGNQPQH
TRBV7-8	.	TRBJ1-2	ASSLAGGGSNYGYT
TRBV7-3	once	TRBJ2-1	ASSLIQREGHGSSYNEQF
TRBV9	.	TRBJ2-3	ASSVRTSTDTQY
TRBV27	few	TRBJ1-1	ASSLLTGGNTEAF
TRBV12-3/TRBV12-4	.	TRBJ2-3	ASSLRDTQY
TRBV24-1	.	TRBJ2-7	ATSDPGQGGNYEQY